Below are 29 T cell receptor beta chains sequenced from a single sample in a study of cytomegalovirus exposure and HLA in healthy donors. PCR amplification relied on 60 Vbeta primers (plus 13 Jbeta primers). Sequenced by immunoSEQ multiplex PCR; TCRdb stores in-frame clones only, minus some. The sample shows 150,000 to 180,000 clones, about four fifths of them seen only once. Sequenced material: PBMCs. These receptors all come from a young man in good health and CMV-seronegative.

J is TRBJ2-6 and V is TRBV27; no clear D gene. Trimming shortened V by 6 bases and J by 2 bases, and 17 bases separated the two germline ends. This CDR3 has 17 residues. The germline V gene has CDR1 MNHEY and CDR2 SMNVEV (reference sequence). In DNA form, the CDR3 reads TGTGCCAGCAGCCCAGCCTGGAGAGCGCCTGGGGCCAACGTCCTGACTTTC. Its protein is CASSPAWRAPGANVLTF.

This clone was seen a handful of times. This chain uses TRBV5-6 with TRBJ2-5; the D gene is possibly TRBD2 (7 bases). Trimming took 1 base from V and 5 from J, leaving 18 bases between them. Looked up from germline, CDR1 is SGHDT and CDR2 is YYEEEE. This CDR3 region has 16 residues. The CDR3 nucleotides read TGTGCCAGCAGCTTGATGGGCGGGGGCCAGGTGGAGACCCAGTACTTC. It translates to CASSLMGGGQVETQYF. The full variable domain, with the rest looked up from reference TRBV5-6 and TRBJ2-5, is DAGVTQSPTHLIKTRGQQVTLRCSPKSGHDTVSWYQQALGQGPQFIFQYYEEEERQRGNFPDRFSGHQFPNYSSELNVNALLLGDSALYLCASSLMGGGQVETQYFGPGTRLLVL.

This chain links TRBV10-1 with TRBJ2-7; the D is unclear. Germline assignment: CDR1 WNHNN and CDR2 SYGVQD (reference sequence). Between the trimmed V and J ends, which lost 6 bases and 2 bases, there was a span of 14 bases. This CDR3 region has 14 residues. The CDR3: CASSGYSRAYEQYF. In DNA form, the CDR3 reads TGCGCCAGCAGCGGGTATTCTCGCGCCTACGAGCAGTACTTC.

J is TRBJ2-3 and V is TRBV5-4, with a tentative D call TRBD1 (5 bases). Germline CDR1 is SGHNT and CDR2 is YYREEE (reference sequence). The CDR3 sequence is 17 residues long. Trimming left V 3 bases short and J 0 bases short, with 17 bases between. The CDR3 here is CASSSVGALESTDTQYF. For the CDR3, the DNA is TGTGCCAGCAGCTCAGTAGGGGCCCTAGAGAGCACAGATACGCAGTATTTT. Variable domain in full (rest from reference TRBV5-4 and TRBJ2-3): ETGVTQSPTHLIKTRGQQVTLRCSSQSGHNTVSWYQQALGQGPQFIFQYYREEENGRGNFPPRFSGLQFPNYSSELNVNALELDDSALYLCASSSVGALESTDTQYFGPGTRLTVL.

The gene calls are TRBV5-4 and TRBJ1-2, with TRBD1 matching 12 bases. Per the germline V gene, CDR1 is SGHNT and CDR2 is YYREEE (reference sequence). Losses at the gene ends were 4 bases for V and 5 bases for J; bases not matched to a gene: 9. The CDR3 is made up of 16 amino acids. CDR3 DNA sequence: TGTGCCAGCAGCCAAGATCTGGGACAGGGGGCATATGGCTACACCTTC. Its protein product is CASSQDLGQGAYGYTF.

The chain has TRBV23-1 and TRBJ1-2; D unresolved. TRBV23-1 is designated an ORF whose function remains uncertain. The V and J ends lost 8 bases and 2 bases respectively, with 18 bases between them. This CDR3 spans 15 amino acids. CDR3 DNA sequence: TGCGCCAGCCATCAGTCGGGGTTATTAAACTATGGCTACACCTTC. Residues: CASHQSGLLNYGYTF.

CDR3 sequence reads: CASSEYGSGSPLHF. CDR3 in DNA: TGTGCCAGCAGTGAATATGGGTCGGGATCACCCCTCCACTTT. The chain is built from TRBV2 and TRBJ1-6; no clear D gene. V lost 2 bases and J lost 10, with 12 bases in between. CDR3 size: 14 residues. Germline-derived CDR1 and CDR2 are SNHLY and FYNNEI. The full variable domain, with the rest looked up from reference TRBV2 and TRBJ1-6, is EPEVTQTPSHQVTQMGQEVILRCVPISNHLYFYWYRQILGQKVEFLVSFYNNEISEKSEIFDDQFSVERPDGSNFTLKIRSTKLEDSAMYFCASSEYGSGSPLHFGNGTRLTVT.

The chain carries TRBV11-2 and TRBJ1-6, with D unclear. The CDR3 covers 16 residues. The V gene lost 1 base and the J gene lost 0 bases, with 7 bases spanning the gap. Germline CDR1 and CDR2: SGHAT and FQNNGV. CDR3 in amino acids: CASSLARSSYNSPLHF. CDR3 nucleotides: TGTGCCAGCAGCTTAGCCCGCAGCTCCTATAATTCACCCCTCCACTTT.

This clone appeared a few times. The CDR3 DNA reads TGCAGCGTTGGGGACAGGGGGGCACCTTATGAAAAACTGTTTTTT. Its translation is CSVGDRGAPYEKLFF. This chain joins TRBV29-1 and TRBJ1-4; the match to TRBD1 covers 11 bases. Germline CDR1 is SQVTM and CDR2 is ANQGSEA. The CDR3 runs to 15 residues. V lost 4 bases and J lost 6; bases outside the gene matches: 7.

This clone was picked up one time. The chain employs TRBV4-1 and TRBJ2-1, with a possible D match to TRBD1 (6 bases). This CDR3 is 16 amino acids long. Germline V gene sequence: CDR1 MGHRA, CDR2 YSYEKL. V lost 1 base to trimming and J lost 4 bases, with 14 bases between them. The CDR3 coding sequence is TGCGCCAGCAGCCAAGCCCGGACAGAGAAATACAATGAGCAGTTCTTC. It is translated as CASSQARTEKYNEQFF.

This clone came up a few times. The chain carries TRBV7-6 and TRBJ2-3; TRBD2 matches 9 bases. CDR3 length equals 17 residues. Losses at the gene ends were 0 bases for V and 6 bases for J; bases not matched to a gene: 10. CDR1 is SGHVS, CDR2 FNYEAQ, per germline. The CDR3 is CASSLAGSGGPTDTQYF. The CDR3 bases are TGTGCCAGCAGCTTAGCCGGTAGCGGGGGTCCAACCGATACGCAGTATTTT.

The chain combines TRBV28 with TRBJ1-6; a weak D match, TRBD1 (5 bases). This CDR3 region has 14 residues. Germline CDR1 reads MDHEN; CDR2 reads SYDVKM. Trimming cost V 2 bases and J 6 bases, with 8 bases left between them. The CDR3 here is CASSLGTANSPLHF. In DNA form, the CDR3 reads TGTGCCAGCAGTTTAGGGACTGCTAATTCACCCCTCCACTTT.

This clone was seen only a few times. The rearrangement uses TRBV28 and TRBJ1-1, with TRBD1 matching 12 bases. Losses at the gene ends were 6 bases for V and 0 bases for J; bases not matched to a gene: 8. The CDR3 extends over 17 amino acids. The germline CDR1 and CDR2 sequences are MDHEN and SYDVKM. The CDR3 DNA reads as TGTGCCAGCAGCACCCGGGACAGGGGGCCCATGAACACTGAAGCTTTCTTT. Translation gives CASSTRDRGPMNTEAFF. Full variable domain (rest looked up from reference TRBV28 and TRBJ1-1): DVKVTQSSRYLVKRTGEKVFLECVQDMDHENMFWYRQDPGLGLRLIYFSYDVKMKEKGDIPEGYSVSREKKERFSLILESASTNQTSMYLCASSTRDRGPMNTEAFFGQGTRLTVV.

The CDR3 DNA reads as TGTGCCAGCAGCGTAGATGGGGCAATCACCTACGAGCAGTACTTC. Amino acids: CASSVDGAITYEQYF. This rearrangement joins TRBV9 to TRBJ2-7; possible D gene TRBD1, 5 bases. Germline V gene data show CDR1 as SGDLS and CDR2 as YYNGEE. V was pared by 0 bases and J by 2 bases, with 12 bases between. The CDR3 length is 15 residues.

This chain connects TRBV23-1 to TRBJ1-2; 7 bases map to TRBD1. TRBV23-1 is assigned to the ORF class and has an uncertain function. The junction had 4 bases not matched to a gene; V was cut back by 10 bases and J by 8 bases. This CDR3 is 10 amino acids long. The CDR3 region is CATGGLGYTF. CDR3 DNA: TGCGCCACAGGGGGGTTAGGCTACACCTTC.

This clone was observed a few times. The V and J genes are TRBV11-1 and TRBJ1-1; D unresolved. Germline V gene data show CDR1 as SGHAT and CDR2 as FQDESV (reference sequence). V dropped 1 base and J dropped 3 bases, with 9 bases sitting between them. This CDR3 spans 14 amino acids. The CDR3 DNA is TGTGCCAGCAGCTTAGTTGGAGATTACACTGAAGCTTTCTTT. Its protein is CASSLVGDYTEAFF.

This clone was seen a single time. The CDR3 spells CASSRTDRAYEQYV. The CDR3 DNA reads TGTGCCAGCAGCCGAACCGACAGGGCGTACGAGCAGTACGTC. V usage is TRBV6-5 and J usage is TRBJ2-7; 7 positions agree with TRBD1. Germline loops: CDR1 MNHEY, CDR2 SVGAGI. The ends lost 6 bases at V and 4 bases at J; junction bases unmatched: 9. The CDR3 consists of 14 residues.

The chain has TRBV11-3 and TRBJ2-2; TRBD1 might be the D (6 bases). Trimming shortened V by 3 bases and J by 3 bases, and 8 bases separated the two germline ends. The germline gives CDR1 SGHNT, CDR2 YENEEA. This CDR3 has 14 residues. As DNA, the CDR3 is TGTGCCAGCAGCTTTCAGGGGTACACCGGGGAGCTGTTTTTT. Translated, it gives CASSFQGYTGELFF.

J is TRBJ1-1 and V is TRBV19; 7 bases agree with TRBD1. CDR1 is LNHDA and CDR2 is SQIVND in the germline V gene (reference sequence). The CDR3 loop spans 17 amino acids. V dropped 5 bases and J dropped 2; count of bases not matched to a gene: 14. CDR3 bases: TGTGCCAGTAGTCCGATAAGGCGGGACAGATATAACACTGAAGCTTTCTTT. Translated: CASSPIRRDRYNTEAFF.

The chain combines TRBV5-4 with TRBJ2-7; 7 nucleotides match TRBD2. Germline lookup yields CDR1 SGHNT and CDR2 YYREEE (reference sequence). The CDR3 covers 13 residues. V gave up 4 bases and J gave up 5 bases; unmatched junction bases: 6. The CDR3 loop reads CASSRAGNDEQYF. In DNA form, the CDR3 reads TGTGCCAGCAGCCGAGCGGGGAACGACGAGCAGTACTTC.

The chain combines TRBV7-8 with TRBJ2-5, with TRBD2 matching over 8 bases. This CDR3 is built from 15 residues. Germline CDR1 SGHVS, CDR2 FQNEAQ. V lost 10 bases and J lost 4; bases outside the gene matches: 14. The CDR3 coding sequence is TGTGCCACCGCGGGGCGGGGGGACCTCGGAGAGACCCAGTACTTC. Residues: CATAGRGDLGETQYF.

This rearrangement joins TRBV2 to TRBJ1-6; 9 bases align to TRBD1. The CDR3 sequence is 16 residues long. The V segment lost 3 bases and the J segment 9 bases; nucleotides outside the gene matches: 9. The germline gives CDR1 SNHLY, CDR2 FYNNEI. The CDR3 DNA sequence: TGTGCCAGCAGTGATCCGGGACAGGGTTCTGGTTCACCCCTCCACTTT. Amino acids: CASSDPGQGSGSPLHF.

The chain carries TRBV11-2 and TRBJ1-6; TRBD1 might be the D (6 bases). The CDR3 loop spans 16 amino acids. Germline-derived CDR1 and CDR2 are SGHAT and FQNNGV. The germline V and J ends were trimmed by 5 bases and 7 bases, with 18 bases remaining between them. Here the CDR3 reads CASSPLEGEKNSPLHF. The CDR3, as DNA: TGTGCCAGCAGCCCACTAGAGGGGGAGAAGAATTCACCCCTCCACTTT.

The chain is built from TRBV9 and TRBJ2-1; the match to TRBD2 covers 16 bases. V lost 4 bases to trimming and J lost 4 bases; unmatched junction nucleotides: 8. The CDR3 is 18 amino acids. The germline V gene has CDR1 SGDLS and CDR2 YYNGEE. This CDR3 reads CASSPHGTSGGAYNEQFF. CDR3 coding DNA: TGTGCCAGCAGCCCTCACGGGACTAGCGGGGGGGCATACAATGAGCAGTTCTTC.

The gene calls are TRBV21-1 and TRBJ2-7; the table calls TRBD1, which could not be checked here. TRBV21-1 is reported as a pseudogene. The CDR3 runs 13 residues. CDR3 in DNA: TGTGCCAGCAGCAAGGACAGGGACTACGAGCAGTACTTC. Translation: CASSKDRDYEQYF.

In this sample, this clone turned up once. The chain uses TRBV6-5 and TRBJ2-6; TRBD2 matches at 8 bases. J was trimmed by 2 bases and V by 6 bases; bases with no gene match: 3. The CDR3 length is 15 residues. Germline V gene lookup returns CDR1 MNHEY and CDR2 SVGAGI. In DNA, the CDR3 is TGTGCCAGCAGCCCCGGGGGGGCTGGGGCCAACGTCCTGACTTTC. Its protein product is CASSPGGAGANVLTF.

The CDR3 bases are TGTGCCAGCAGTTTTGGCGGTTACTCTGGAAACACCATATATTTT. Amino acid sequence: CASSFGGYSGNTIYF. The chain joins TRBV28 to TRBJ1-3; D call uncertain. The ends were cut back, 3 bases at V and 0 bases at J, with 9 bases in the middle. CDR3 size: 15 residues. The V gene's germline CDR1 is MDHEN and CDR2 SYDVKM.

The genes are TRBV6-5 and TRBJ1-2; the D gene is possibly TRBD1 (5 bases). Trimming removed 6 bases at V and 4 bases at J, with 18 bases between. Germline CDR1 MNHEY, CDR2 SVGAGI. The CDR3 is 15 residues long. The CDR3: CASSPSQAGGYGYTF. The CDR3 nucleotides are TGTGCCAGCAGCCCCAGCCAGGCGGGGGGCTATGGCTACACCTTC.

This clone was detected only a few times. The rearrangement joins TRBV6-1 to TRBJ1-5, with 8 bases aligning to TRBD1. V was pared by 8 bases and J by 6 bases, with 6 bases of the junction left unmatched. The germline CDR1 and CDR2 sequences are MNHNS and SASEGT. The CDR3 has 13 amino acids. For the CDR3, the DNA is TGTGCCAGCGACAGGGGCTGGTTTCAGCCCCAGCATTTT. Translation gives CASDRGWFQPQHF.